This T cell receptor (beta chain) was obtained from a study of T cells in Graves' hyperthyroidism and ophthalmopathy. Study findings and constraints: Blood also held most thyroid clonotypes expanded beyond 0.001. In the analysis, a 13 V-J model separated ophthalmopathy from stable hyperthyroidism.

The CDR3 spans 17 residues. The germline gives CDR1 SGHTA, CDR2 FQGNSA. The J segment lost 4 bases and the V segment lost 1 base, leaving 4 bases of the junction unmatched. Together with thyroid ultrasound, orbital computed tomography, serum thyroxine and TRAb, clinical symptoms were used for diagnoses. The authors took PBMCs from over 8.5 ml fresh peripheral blood. TCR beta CDR3 regions were amplified from RNA transcripts. With the HTBI primer set, the TCR CDR3 went through a first round of RT-PCR. MiXCR, run by TCRdb on the multiplex PCR reads, gives a single entry per CDR3 protein. The sample carries nearly 600,000 distinct CDR3 sequences, 13% to 15% recorded once. Details on this clonotype: Its antigen is still unknown.

The sequence derives from a woman aged 18-29 years with Graves' ophthalmopathy. Sequenced input: blood. V and J are TRBV7-2 and TRBJ2-6; 10 nucleotides line up with TRBD2. The CDR3 is CASSLGAGGPGANVLTF. As DNA, the CDR3 is TGTGCCAGCAGCTTAGGAGCGGGAGGGCCGGGGGCCAACGTCCTGACTTTC.